The 21 T cell receptor beta chains in this list originate from one sample, sequenced in a study of CD8 T cells in ankylosing spondylitis. Findings of the study overall: Among TCR beta sequences, a motif of about 8 highly homologous variants appeared characteristic of ankylosing spondylitis blood.

A single record per CDR3 protein comes from TCRdb applying MiXCR to the 5' RACE reads. The sample yields fewer than 400,000 distinct CDR3 sequences, 20% to 25% seen once. No antigen has been assigned to these receptors. Sequencing was done on a sample of blood, either unsorted or a sorted T cell fraction (not recorded which). The receptors here all came from a male donor with ankylosing spondylitis.

This clonotype was observed a handful of times. The chain couples TRBV12-3 or TRBV12-4 to TRBJ1-1; the D is unclear. The CDR3 loop spans 12 amino acids. The V and J ends lost 8 bases and 8 bases respectively, with 15 bases between them. The chain's CDR3 is CASHRGREEAFF. CDR3 in DNA: TGTGCCAGCCACAGAGGGCGGGAAGAAGCTTTCTTT.

The chain couples TRBV28 to TRBJ2-5; possibly TRBD2 for D (5 bases). The germline V and J ends were trimmed by 6 bases and 1 base, with 15 bases remaining between them. CDR3 length: 15 amino acids. The germline gives CDR1 MDHEN, CDR2 SYDVKM. For the CDR3, the DNA is TGTGCCAGCAGAGAGCGACACGGGATCCAAGAGACCCAGTACTTC. Translating gives CASRERHGIQETQYF. The full variable domain, completed using reference TRBV28 and TRBJ2-5, is DVKVTQSSRYLVKRTGEKVFLECVQDMDHENMFWYRQDPGLGLRLIYFSYDVKMKEKGDIPEGYSVSREKKERFSLILESASTNQTSMYLCASRERHGIQETQYFGPGTRLLVL.

The rearrangement uses TRBV11-2 and TRBJ2-4, with D possibly TRBD1 on 5 matching bases. With 5 bases removed from V and 0 bases from J, the gap between germline ends came to 11 bases. The germline CDR1 and CDR2 sequences are SGHAT and FQNNGV. The CDR3 length is 15 residues. Written as DNA, the CDR3 is TGTGCCAGCAGCCCACAGGTTCTAGCCAAAAACATTCAGTACTTC. Translation: CASSPQVLAKNIQYF. Full variable domain (missing parts from reference TRBV11-2 and TRBJ2-4): EAGVAQSPRYKIIEKRQSVAFWCNPISGHATLYWYQQILGQGPKLLIQFQNNGVVDDSQLPKDRFSAERLKGVDSTLKIQPAKLEDSAVYLCASSPQVLAKNIQYFGAGTRLSVL.

This clonotype was seen a few times. The chain carries TRBV6-2 or TRBV6-3 and TRBJ2-7; D is perhaps TRBD2 (5 bases). The germline V gene encodes CDR1 MNHEY and CDR2 SVGEGT. The CDR3 covers 14 residues. Trimming shortened V by 2 bases and J by 2 bases, and 10 bases separated the two germline ends. The CDR3 protein is CASSYSRGTYEQYF. CDR3 DNA sequence: TGTGCCAGCAGTTACAGTCGGGGTACCTACGAGCAGTACTTC.

The J gene is TRBJ2-1, the V gene TRBV20-1, with 8 bases fitting TRBD2. The germline V gene has CDR1 DFQATT and CDR2 SNEGSKA (reference sequence). The V segment lost 7 bases and the J segment 6 bases; nucleotides outside the gene matches: 11. This CDR3 region has 14 residues. CDR3 DNA sequence: TGCAGTGAACTTATAGCGGGGTTAAGCAATGAGCAGTTCTTC. Its protein is CSELIAGLSNEQFF.

The gene calls are TRBV10-3 and TRBJ2-5; the match to TRBD1 covers 7 bases. The J segment lost 5 bases and the V segment lost 6 bases, leaving 6 bases of the junction unmatched. The CDR3 runs 13 residues. From germline, CDR1 is ENHRY and CDR2 SYGVKD. Here the CDR3 DNA reads TGTGCCATCAGAGACAGGGTATCGGAGACCCAGTACTTC. This sequence encodes CAIRDRVSETQYF.

The chain links TRBV20-1 to TRBJ2-1, with 7 bases that match TRBD2. The CDR3 runs 12 residues. Germline CDR1 and CDR2: DFQATT and SNEGSKA (reference sequence). J was trimmed by 8 bases and V by 6 bases; bases with no gene match: 7. CDR3 nucleotide sequence: TGCAGTGCCTCTCGACTAGCCCATGAGCAGTTCTTC. Amino acid sequence: CSASRLAHEQFF.

The sample holds many counts of this clonotype. The chain recombines TRBV5-1 with TRBJ2-5; 7 bases fit TRBD2. Germline assignment: CDR1 SGHRS and CDR2 YFSETQ. Germline trimming cut 4 bases from V and 4 bases from J; bases unmatched to any gene: 7. The CDR3 totals 14 residues. CDR3 protein: CASSREAGTETQYF. The CDR3 bases are TGCGCCAGCAGCCGGGAGGCGGGCACAGAGACCCAGTACTTC.

The V and J genes are TRBV20-1 and TRBJ2-1, with 7 bases that match TRBD2. With V trimmed by 0 bases and J by 7 bases, 9 bases remained unmatched. Germline V lookup: CDR1 DFQATT, CDR2 SNEGSKA (reference sequence). This CDR3 has 15 amino acids. The CDR3: CSARERLAERNEQFF. The CDR3 DNA follows: TGCAGTGCTAGAGAGAGGCTAGCGGAGCGTAATGAGCAGTTCTTC.

The V and J genes are TRBV5-1 and TRBJ1-1; a weak D match, TRBD1 (6 bases). V shed 3 bases and J shed 7 bases, with 16 bases lying between them. This CDR3 spans 14 amino acids. In germline, CDR1 is SGHRS, CDR2 YFSETQ. In nucleotides, the CDR3 is TGCGCCAGCAGCTCGTCCCTCCCGGACAGTGAAGCTTTCTTT. Translation: CASSSSLPDSEAFF.

The rearrangement joins TRBV5-1 to TRBJ2-7; D is unresolved. V lost 3 bases, J lost 4 bases, and 14 bases lay in between. This CDR3 spans 14 amino acids. CDR1 and CDR2 from the germline V gene are SGHRS and YFSETQ. CDR3 bases: TGCGCCAGCAGCTACCAAGGACCGGCGTACGAGCAGTACTTC. This codes for CASSYQGPAYEQYF.

This clonotype appeared a few times. The chain uses TRBV7-9 and TRBJ1-2; D not resolved. Germline values: CDR1 SEHNR, CDR2 FQNEAQ (reference sequence). The CDR3 covers 13 residues. Trimming removed 7 bases at V and 8 bases at J, with 17 bases between. The CDR3 nucleotides are TGTGCCAGCATCCCCTCATTCGAGCGAGGCTACACCTTC. It is translated as CASIPSFERGYTF.

The chain is built from TRBV28 and TRBJ2-5, with 8 bases identical to TRBD2. The CDR3 is 14 amino acids. Per the germline V gene, CDR1 is MDHEN and CDR2 is SYDVKM. Trimming took 2 bases from V and 5 from J; bases not matched to a gene: 4. For the CDR3, the DNA is TGTGCCAGCAGTTTACTAGCGGGCTCGGAGACCCAGTACTTC. Translated: CASSLLAGSETQYF.

Only a few counts were recorded for this clonotype. This sequence joins TRBV20-1 and TRBJ2-3, with 9 bases identical to TRBD1. Trimming took 0 bases from V and 4 from J; bases not matched to a gene: 5. The germline gives CDR1 DFQATT, CDR2 SNEGSKA (reference sequence). The CDR3 totals 15 residues. The CDR3 sequence: CSARDRTGEPDTQYF. The CDR3, as DNA: TGCAGTGCTAGAGATAGGACAGGGGAACCAGATACGCAGTATTTT.

This clonotype was detected only a few times. This chain connects TRBV19 to TRBJ2-5; D ambiguous. The CDR3 loop spans 15 amino acids. The V end lost 4 bases, the J end lost 5 bases, and 17 bases lay between the germline ends. In germline, CDR1 is LNHDA, CDR2 SQIVND (reference sequence). CDR3 loop: CASSKRTSHRETQYF. The CDR3 nucleotides are TGTGCCAGTAGTAAGAGGACGTCTCATAGGGAGACCCAGTACTTC.

This clonotype was seen only a few times. CDR3: CASIPGGGRPTDTQYF. Here the CDR3 DNA reads TGTGCCAGCATTCCCGGCGGGGGGAGGCCCACAGATACGCAGTATTTT. This chain joins TRBV12-3 or TRBV12-4 and TRBJ2-3, with 8 bases matching TRBD2. The junction had 11 bases not matched to a gene; V was cut back by 7 bases and J by 2 bases. The CDR3 sequence is 16 residues long.

This clonotype has just a few counts. V is TRBV15 and J is TRBJ1-1; tentative D call: TRBD1 (5 bases). The ends were cut back, 0 bases at V and 1 base at J, with 6 bases in the middle. Germline V lookup: CDR1 LNHNV, CDR2 YYDKDF (reference sequence). This CDR3 has 14 residues. The CDR3 is CATSRDRGNTEAFF. In nucleotides, the CDR3 is TGTGCCACCAGCAGAGATAGGGGGAACACTGAAGCTTTCTTT.

On this clonotype: At one end, the junction sequence differs from germline, possibly due to a read error. The chain joins TRBV12-3 or TRBV12-4 to TRBJ2-5, with TRBD2 matching 7 bases. CDR3 size: 14 residues. CDR3 sequence reads: CASSIAGLQETQYF. DNA for the CDR3: TGTGCCAGCAGTATAGCGGGCCTACAAGAGACCCAGTACTTC.

This clonotype was found a few times. In nucleotides, the CDR3 is TGTGCCAGCACCGTGAGATTAGCAGGGATCGCCCCTACGCAGTATTTT. Its translation is CASTVRLAGIAPTQYF. The chain uses TRBV12-3 or TRBV12-4 and TRBJ2-3, with D maybe TRBD1 (5 bases). The V end lost 7 bases, the J end lost 8 bases, and 25 bases lay between the germline ends. CDR3 length: 16 residues.

This chain links TRBV12-3 or TRBV12-4 with TRBJ2-4; D gene ambiguous. The CDR3 length is 14 residues. With 1 base removed from V and 7 bases from J, the gap between germline ends came to 11 bases. In DNA, the CDR3 is TGTGCCAGCAGTTTAGAGGGCCGAGGTAACATTCAGTACTTC. It specifies CASSLEGRGNIQYF.

This sequence joins TRBV2 and TRBJ1-1; possibly TRBD1 for D (6 bases). Trimming stripped 0 bases from V and 10 bases from J, with 18 bases between. The germline V gene has CDR1 SNHLY and CDR2 FYNNEI. This CDR3 has 15 residues. For the CDR3, the DNA is TGTGCCAGCAGTGAAGCAAACGCGGGGGCCATCGGAGCTTTCTTT. It encodes CASSEANAGAIGAFF.